These T cell receptor beta chains were read from a single sample in a study of T cells in localized non-small cell lung cancer. Only in-frame clones appear in the TCRdb table, and some are missing; sequencing was by immunoSEQ multiplex PCR. The sample has 23,000 or so clones, approximately 88% seen once; the top ten hold about a fifth. The source was peripheral blood, collected before any cancer treatment. The receptors shown here come from a man aged 35 to 70 with stage I squamous cell lung carcinoma. CDR3s include the opening cysteine and the closing phenylalanine or tryptophan. The D gene is left open where the match is weak. Clone size is shown for a subset of rows, as once, few, many or a class of expanded clone.

D gene	clone size	V gene	J gene	CDR3 DNA	CDR3 protein
TRBD2	-	TRBV9	TRBJ2-5	TGTGCCAGCAGCGTCGGGACTAGCGGAGCACAAGAGACCCAGTACTTC	CASSVGTSGAQETQYF
-	once	TRBV11-2	TRBJ1-6	TGTGCCAGCAGCGCAACAGGGAGCTCCTATAATTCACCCCTCCACTTT	CASSATGSSYNSPLHF
TRBD2	once	TRBV5-4	TRBJ2-3	TGTGCCAGCAGCAATAGCGGGGGGAACACAGATACGCAGTATTTT	CASSNSGGNTDTQYF
-	once	TRBV20-1	TRBJ2-1	TGCAGTGCTATCGGGGTCCAGGAGCAGTTCTTC	CSAIGVQEQFF
-	once	TRBV5-1	TRBJ1-1	TGCGCCAGCAGGGTGGGCCGGGGGCTTTACGGCACTGAAGCTTTCTTT	CASRVGRGLYGTEAFF
-	-	TRBV6-6	TRBJ2-3	TGTGCCAGCAGTTACTCGATTACAGATACGCAGTATTTT	CASSYSITDTQYF
-	-	TRBV6-5	TRBJ2-7	TGTGCCAGCAGTTACGGAGCCTCCTACGAGCAGTACTTC	CASSYGASYEQYF
TRBD1	-	TRBV4-2	TRBJ1-5	TGTGCCAGCAGCCGTACAACCGGGACAGGGCTTACGGATCAGCCCCAGCATTTT	CASSRTTGTGLTDQPQHF
-	-	TRBV6-5	TRBJ2-3	TGTGCCAGCAGTTTAACCGAGACAGATACGCAGTATTTT	CASSLTETDTQYF
TRBD2	-	TRBV9	TRBJ2-1	TGTGCCAGCAGCGTAGTAGCGGGGGGATACAATGAGCAGTTCTTC	CASSVVAGGYNEQFF
-	-	TRBV27	TRBJ2-6	TGTGCCAGCAGTTTTCTCTCTGGGGCCAACGTCCTGACTTTC	CASSFLSGANVLTF